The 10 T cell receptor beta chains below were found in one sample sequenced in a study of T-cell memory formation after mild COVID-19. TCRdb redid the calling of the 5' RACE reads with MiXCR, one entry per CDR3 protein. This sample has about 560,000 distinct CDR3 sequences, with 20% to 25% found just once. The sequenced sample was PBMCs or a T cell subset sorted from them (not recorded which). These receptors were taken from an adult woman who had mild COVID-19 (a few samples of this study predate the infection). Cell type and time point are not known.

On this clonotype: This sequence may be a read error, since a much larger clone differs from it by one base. In nucleotides, the CDR3 is TGTGCCAGCAGCTTAGTGGTTGAAGCTTTCTTT. This translates into CASSLVVEAFF. This sequence joins TRBV7-7 and TRBJ1-1; no clear D. The ends were cut back, 1 base at V and 7 bases at J, with 4 bases in the middle. This CDR3 is built from 11 residues. The germline CDR1 and CDR2 sequences are SSHAT and FNYEAQ (reference sequence). The whole variable domain, filled in from reference TRBV7-7 and TRBJ1-1, reads GAGVSQSPRYKVTKRGQDVTLRCDPISSHATLYWYQQALGQGPEFLTYFNYEAQPDKSGLPSDRFSAERPEGSISTLTIQRTEQRDSAMYRCASSLVVEAFFGQGTRLTVV.

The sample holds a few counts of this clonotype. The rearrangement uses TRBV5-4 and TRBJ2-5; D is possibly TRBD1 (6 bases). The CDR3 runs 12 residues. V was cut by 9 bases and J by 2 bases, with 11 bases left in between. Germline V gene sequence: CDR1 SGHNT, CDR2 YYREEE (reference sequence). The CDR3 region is CATGTSQETQYF. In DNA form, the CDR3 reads TGTGCCACCGGGACATCTCAAGAGACCCAGTACTTC.

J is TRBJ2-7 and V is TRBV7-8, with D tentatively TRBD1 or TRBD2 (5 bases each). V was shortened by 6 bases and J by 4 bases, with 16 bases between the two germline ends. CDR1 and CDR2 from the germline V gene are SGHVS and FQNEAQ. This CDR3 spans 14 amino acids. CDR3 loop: CASRPGTLRYEQYF. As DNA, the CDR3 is TGTGCCAGCAGACCGGGGACCCTCCGATACGAGCAGTACTTC.

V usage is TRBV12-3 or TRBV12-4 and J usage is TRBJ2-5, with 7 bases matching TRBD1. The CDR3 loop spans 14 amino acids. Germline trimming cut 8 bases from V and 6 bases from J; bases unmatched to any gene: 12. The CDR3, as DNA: TGTGCCAGCGCCAGACAGGGACGGGCGCAGACCCAGTACTTC. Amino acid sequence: CASARQGRAQTQYF.

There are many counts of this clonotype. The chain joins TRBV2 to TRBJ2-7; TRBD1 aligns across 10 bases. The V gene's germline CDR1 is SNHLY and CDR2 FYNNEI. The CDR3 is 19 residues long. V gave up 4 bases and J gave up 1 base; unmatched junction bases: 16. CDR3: CASSASRTGTGVLSYEQYF. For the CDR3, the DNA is TGTGCCAGCAGTGCCAGTCGTACCGGGACAGGGGTTTTGTCCTACGAGCAGTACTTC.

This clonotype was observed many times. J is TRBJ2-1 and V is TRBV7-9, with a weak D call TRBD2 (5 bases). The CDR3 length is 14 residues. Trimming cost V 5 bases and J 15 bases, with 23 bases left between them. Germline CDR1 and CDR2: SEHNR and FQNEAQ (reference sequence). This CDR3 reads CASSRRHRTSLGFF. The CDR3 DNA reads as TGTGCCAGCAGCCGCAGACATAGGACTTCACTCGGGTTCTTC.

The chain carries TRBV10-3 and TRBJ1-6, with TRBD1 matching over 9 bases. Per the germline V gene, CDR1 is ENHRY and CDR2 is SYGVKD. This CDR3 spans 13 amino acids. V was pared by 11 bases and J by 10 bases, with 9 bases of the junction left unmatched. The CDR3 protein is CASGGQGYSPLHF. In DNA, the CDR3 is TGTGCCTCCGGGGGACAGGGATACTCACCCCTCCACTTT.

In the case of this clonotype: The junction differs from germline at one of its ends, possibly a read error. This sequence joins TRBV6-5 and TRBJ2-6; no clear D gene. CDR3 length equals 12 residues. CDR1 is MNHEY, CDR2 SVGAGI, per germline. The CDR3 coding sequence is TGTGCCAGCAGGGATGGGGACAACGTCCTGACTTTC. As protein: CASRDGDNVLTF.

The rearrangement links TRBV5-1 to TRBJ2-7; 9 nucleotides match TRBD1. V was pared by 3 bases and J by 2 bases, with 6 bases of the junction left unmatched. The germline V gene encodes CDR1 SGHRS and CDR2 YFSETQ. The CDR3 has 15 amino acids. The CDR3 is CASSSGTGLTYEQYF. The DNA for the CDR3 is TGCGCCAGCAGCTCCGGGACAGGGTTGACCTACGAGCAGTACTTC.

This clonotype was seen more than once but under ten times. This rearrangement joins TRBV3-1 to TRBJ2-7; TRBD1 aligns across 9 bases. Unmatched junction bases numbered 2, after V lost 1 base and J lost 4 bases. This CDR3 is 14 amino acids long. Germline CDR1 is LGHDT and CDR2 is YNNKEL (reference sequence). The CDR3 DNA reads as TGTGCCAGCAGCCAAGGGACAGGGGTGTACGAGCAGTACTTC. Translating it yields CASSQGTGVYEQYF.